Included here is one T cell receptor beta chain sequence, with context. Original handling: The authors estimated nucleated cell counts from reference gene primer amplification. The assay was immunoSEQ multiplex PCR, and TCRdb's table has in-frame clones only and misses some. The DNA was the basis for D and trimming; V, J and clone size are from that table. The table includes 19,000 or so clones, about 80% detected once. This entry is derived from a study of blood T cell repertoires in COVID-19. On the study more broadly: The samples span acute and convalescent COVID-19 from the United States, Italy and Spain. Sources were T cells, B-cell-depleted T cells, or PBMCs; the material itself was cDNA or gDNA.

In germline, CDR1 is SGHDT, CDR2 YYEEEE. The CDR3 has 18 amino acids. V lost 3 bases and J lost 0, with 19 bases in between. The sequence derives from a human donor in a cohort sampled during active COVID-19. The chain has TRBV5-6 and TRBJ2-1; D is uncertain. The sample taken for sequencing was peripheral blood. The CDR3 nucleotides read TGTGCCAGCAGCTCCTCCCTATTCAGAGGTGGCTCCTACAATGAGCAGTTCTTC. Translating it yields CASSSSLFRGGSYNEQFF.